Shown below are 6 T cell receptor beta chains from a single sample sequenced in a study of shared clonotypes between healthy human individuals. Data came from immunoSEQ multiplex PCR; TCRdb stores just in-frame clones and leaves some out. Among around 1.4 million clones listed, approximately 98.5% were seen once. Sample: naive CD4+ T cells sorted from blood. Subset here: CD45RA+ positively selected. Receptors were obtained from a man aged 25-45 years in good health.

The chain is built from TRBV20-1 and TRBJ2-4; D is undetermined. This CDR3 region has 11 residues. Germline V lookup: CDR1 DFQATT, CDR2 SNEGSKA (reference sequence). The V end lost 7 bases, the J end lost 8 bases, and 12 bases lay between the germline ends. CDR3 region: CSVVLRDIQYF. The CDR3 coding sequence is TGCAGTGTCGTGTTACGCGACATTCAGTACTTC.

The genes are TRBV19 and TRBJ1-5, with D possibly matching TRBD1 (6 bases). With 1 base removed from V and 2 bases from J, the gap between germline ends came to 9 bases. The CDR3 loop spans 15 amino acids. Germline CDR1 and CDR2: LNHDA and SQIVND (reference sequence). As DNA, the CDR3 is TGTGCCAGTAGTATAGCAGGGGTTGGCAATCAGCCCCAGCATTTT. Its translation is CASSIAGVGNQPQHF.

The chain employs TRBV2 and TRBJ1-5, with D hard to call. Germline assignment: CDR1 SNHLY and CDR2 FYNNEI. V dropped 5 bases and J dropped 6 bases, with 11 bases sitting between them. The length of the CDR3 is 13 residues. CDR3 region: CASSRGNVQPQHF. The CDR3, as DNA: TGTGCCAGCAGTCGAGGGAATGTTCAGCCCCAGCATTTT.

V and J are TRBV6-5 and TRBJ2-7; TRBD1 aligns across 7 bases. J gave up 5 bases and V 2 bases, and 6 bases lay outside the gene matches. Per germline, CDR1 MNHEY and CDR2 SVGAGI. This CDR3 region has 14 residues. In DNA form, the CDR3 reads TGTGCCAGCAGTTACAGACAGGGTCTGAACGAGCAGTACTTC. It codes for CASSYRQGLNEQYF.

The chain combines TRBV9 with TRBJ2-2; D may be TRBD1 (5 bases). This CDR3 spans 14 amino acids. V lost 7 bases to trimming and J lost 6 bases, with 16 bases between them. Germline V gene sequence: CDR1 SGDLS, CDR2 YYNGEE. The DNA of the CDR3 is TGTGCCAGCCGGGCGTCAGGGCAGGCCGGGGAGCTGTTTTTT. It specifies CASRASGQAGELFF.

This chain joins TRBV7-2 and TRBJ2-1; D remains ambiguous. The CDR3 extends over 15 amino acids. Germline CDR1 and CDR2: SGHTA and FQGNSA. Trimming took off 2 bases at V and 5 bases at J, with 13 bases between the two ends. In DNA form, the CDR3 reads TGTGCCAGCAGCTTAAGCCCTCTAGTTCACAATGAGCAGTTCTTC. Translating it yields CASSLSPLVHNEQFF.